This paragraph covers one T cell receptor beta chain sequence. The target antigen is unknown. Roughly 200 ng DNA, tens of thousands of T cell genomes, went into each sorted-subset replicate PCR. TCRdb keeps only in-frame clones here, not all; method: immunoSEQ multiplex PCR. This table has 2 million to 3 million clones, 80% to 95% appearing once. The record originates from a study of shared clonotypes between healthy human individuals. Overall study context: A couple of female and a few male donors aged 18 to 49 were enrolled.

Study observations and caveats: Compared with clonotypes that all four donors shared, non-shared clonotypes had lower generation probabilities. The study found about 5% of naive CD4 clonotypes shared across a few donors.

This clonotype was sampled from a man between 18 and 35 years old in good health. Some clones in this sample may be carry-over from other donors' samples. Sequences were obtained from naive CD4+ T cells from PBMCs. Described subset: CD45RA+ positively selected.

The CDR3 protein is CASSPGGFSGTEAFF. The CDR3 DNA sequence: TGTGCCAGCTCACCAGGGGGATTTTCGGGCACTGAAGCTTTCTTT. J is TRBJ1-1 and V is TRBV18; a possible D gene is TRBD1 (5 bases). Per germline, CDR1 KGHSH and CDR2 LQKENI. Between the trimmed V and J ends, which lost 2 bases and 4 bases, there was a span of 14 bases. The CDR3 length is 15 residues.